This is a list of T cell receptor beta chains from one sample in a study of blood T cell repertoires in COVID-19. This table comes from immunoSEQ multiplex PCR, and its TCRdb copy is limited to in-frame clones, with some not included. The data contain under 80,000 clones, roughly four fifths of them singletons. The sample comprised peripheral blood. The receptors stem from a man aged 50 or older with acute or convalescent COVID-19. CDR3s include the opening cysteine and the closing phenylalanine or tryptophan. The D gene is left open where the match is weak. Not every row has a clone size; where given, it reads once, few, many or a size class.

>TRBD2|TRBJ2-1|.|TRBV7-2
CASSLVLAGGRNEQFF
TGTGCCAGCAGCTTAGTCTTAGCGGGGGGGCGTAATGAGCAGTTCTTC
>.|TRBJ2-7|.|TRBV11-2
CASSLVGGAWREQYF
TGTGCCAGCAGCTTAGTTGGGGGCGCATGGAGAGAGCAGTACTTC
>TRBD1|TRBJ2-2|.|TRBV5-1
CASSKSPGTENTGELFF
TGCGCCAGCAGCAAGTCACCCGGGACAGAGAACACCGGGGAGCTGTTTTTT
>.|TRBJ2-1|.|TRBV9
CASSVGSQGNEQFF
TGTGCCAGCAGCGTAGGTAGTCAGGGCAATGAGCAGTTCTTC
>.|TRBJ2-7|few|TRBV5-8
CASSPPPDEQYF
TGTGCCAGCAGCCCGCCCCCAGATGAGCAGTACTTC
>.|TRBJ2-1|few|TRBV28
CASIPLGSNEQFF
TGTGCCAGCATTCCCCTAGGTAGTAATGAGCAGTTCTTC
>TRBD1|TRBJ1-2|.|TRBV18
CASSPTGQGPNYGYTF
TGTGCCAGCTCACCTACTGGACAGGGACCCAACTATGGCTACACCTTC
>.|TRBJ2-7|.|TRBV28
CASSRGSWSYEQYF
TGTGCCAGCAGTCGGGGGAGCTGGTCCTACGAGCAGTACTTC
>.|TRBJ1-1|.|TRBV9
CASSAQGYTEAFF
TGTGCCAGCAGCGCGCAGGGGTACACTGAAGCTTTCTTT
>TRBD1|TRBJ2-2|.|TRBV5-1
CASSLVDRGYTGELFF
TGCGCCAGCAGCTTGGTTGACAGGGGTTACACCGGGGAGCTGTTTTTT
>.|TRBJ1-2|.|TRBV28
CASLLLGIGANYGYTF
TGTGCCAGCCTGCTTTTAGGCATCGGAGCTAACTATGGCTACACCTTC
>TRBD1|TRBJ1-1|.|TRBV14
CASSRIAGGTEAFF
TGTGCCAGCAGCCGTATCGCAGGGGGCACTGAGGCTTTCTTT
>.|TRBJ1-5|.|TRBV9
CASSLQGNQPQHF
TGTGCCAGCAGCCTACAGGGAAATCAGCCCCAGCATTTT
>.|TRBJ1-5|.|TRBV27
CASRLGGQPQHF
TGTGCCAGTAGACTCGGGGGTCAGCCCCAGCATTTT
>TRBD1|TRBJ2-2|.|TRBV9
CASTSGTGGMTGELFF
TGTGCCAGCACCTCCGGGACAGGGGGTATGACCGGGGAGCTGTTTTTT
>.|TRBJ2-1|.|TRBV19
CASSIGQGLYNEQFF
TGTGCCAGTAGTATAGGTCAGGGGCTCTACAATGAGCAGTTCTTC
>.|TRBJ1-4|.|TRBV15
CATSRDSRDREKLFF
TGTGCCACCAGCAGAGATTCGAGGGATAGGGAAAAACTGTTTTTT
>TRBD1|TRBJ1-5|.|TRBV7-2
CASSSGQGRQPQHF
TGTGCCAGCAGCTCGGGACAGGGACGACAGCCCCAGCATTTT
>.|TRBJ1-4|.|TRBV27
CASRAGDPSGKLFF
TGTGCCAGCAGGGCAGGTGATCCCTCAGGAAAACTGTTTTTT
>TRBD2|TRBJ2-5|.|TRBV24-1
CATSDSSGSGGAWETQYF
TGTGCCACCAGTGATTCGTCGGGAAGCGGGGGGGCCTGGGAGACCCAGTACTTC
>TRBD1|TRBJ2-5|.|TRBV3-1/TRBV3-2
CASSHRQGEETQYF
TGTGCCAGCAGCCACAGACAGGGGGAAGAGACCCAGTACTTC
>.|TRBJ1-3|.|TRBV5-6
CASSLDFSSGNTIYF
TGTGCCAGCAGCTTGGACTTTTCCTCTGGAAACACCATATATTTT
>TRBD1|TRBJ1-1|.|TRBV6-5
CASSTRQGRTEAFF
TGTGCCAGCAGTACTCGACAGGGGAGGACTGAAGCTTTCTTT
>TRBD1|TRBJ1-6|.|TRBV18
CASSPTQGVNSPLHF
TGTGCCAGCTCACCTACACAGGGGGTTAATTCACCCCTCCACTTT
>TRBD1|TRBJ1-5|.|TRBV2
CASSTGGGSQPQHF
TGTGCCAGCAGCACAGGGGGCGGAAGTCAGCCCCAGCATTTT
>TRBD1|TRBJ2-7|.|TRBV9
CASSEGQTHYEQYF
TGTGCCAGCAGCGAGGGACAGACACACTACGAGCAGTACTTC
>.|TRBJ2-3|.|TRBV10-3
CAISEGGLTDTQYF
TGTGCCATCAGTGAGGGGGGCCTCACAGATACGCAGTATTTT
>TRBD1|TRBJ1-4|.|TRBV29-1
CSVSQPGQSNEKLFF
TGCAGCGTATCTCAACCGGGACAGTCGAATGAAAAACTGTTTTTT
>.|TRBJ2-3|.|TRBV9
CASSVGASGTDTQYF
TGTGCCAGCAGCGTAGGAGCTAGCGGCACAGATACGCAGTATTTT
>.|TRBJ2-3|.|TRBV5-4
CASSPNGYAGAQYF
TGTGCCAGCAGCCCCAATGGGTACGCAGGGGCGCAGTATTTT
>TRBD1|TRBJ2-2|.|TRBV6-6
CASSPSKTGVSGELFF
TGTGCCAGCAGTCCATCCAAGACAGGGGTCAGCGGGGAGCTGTTTTTT
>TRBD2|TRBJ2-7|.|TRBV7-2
CASSLDGLAGAYEQYF
TGTGCCAGCAGCTTGGATGGACTAGCGGGAGCCTACGAGCAGTACTTC
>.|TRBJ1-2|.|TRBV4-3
CASSQVGRVERGYTF
TGCGCCAGCAGCCAAGTCGGCAGGGTTGAGCGTGGCTACACCTTC
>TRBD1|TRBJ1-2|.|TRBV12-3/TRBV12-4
CASSSGTAYGYTF
TGTGCCAGCAGTTCGGGGACAGCCTATGGCTACACCTTC
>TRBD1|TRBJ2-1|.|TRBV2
CASSADRVQYNEQFF
TGTGCCAGCAGTGCCGACAGGGTACAGTACAATGAGCAGTTCTTC
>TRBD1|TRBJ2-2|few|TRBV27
CASTKLKTGVENTGELFF
TGTGCCAGCACCAAACTCAAGACAGGGGTAGAGAACACCGGGGAGCTGTTTTTT
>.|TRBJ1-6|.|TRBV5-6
CASSLPGTNNSPLHF
TGTGCCAGCAGCCTCCCAGGGACAAATAATTCACCCCTCCACTTT
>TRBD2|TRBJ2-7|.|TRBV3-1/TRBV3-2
CASSRWTSGYEQYF
TGTGCCAGCAGCCGTTGGACTAGCGGATACGAGCAGTACTTC
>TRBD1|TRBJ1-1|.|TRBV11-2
CASRKGADTEAFF
TGTGCCAGCAGAAAGGGGGCCGACACTGAAGCTTTCTTT
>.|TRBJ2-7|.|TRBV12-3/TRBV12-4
CASSLQGYEQYF
TGTGCCAGCAGTTTACAGGGGTACGAGCAGTACTTC
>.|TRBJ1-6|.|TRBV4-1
CASSQDSGASNSPLHF
TGCGCCAGCAGCCAAGATTCGGGTGCCAGTAATTCACCCCTCCACTTT
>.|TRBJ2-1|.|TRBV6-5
CASSYSSRDEQFF
TGTGCCAGCAGTTACTCGAGCCGAGATGAGCAGTTCTTC
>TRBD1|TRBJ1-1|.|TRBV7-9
CASSPPGTGGTEAFF
TGTGCCAGCAGCCCCCCAGGCACAGGGGGGACTGAAGCTTTCTTT
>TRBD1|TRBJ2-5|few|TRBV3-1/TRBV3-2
CASSHLDRAETQYF
TGTGCCAGCAGCCACCTCGACAGGGCGGAGACCCAGTACTTC
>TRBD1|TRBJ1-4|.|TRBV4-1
CASSQAGTGGNEKLFF
TGCGCCAGCAGCCAAGCTGGGACAGGGGGGAATGAAAAACTGTTTTTT
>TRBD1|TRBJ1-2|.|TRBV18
CASSRGTGDTTNYGYTF
TGTGCCAGCTCACGCGGGACAGGGGACACAACTAACTATGGCTACACCTTC
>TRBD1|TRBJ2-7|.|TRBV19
CASSAGTGSYEQYF
TGTGCCAGTAGTGCCGGGACAGGGTCCTACGAGCAGTACTTC
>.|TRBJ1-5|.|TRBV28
CASGRGDFIGNQPQHF
TGTGCCAGCGGGAGGGGGGATTTCATAGGCAATCAGCCCCAGCATTTT